The 19 T cell receptor beta chains reported below all come from one sample, sequenced in a study of cytomegalovirus exposure and HLA in healthy donors. It was with 60 Vbeta and 13 Jbeta primers that the PCR ran. The table came from immunoSEQ multiplex PCR; TCRdb's copy has only in-frame clones and leaves some out. The top ten clones hold over 8.5% of a sample with 160,000 or so clones, 82% of them seen once. Material for sequencing was PBMCs. The receptors shown here come from a man aged 45-65 years in good health and CMV-seropositive.

The chain employs TRBV28 and TRBJ2-3; D gene ambiguous. The germline gives CDR1 MDHEN, CDR2 SYDVKM. V shed 5 bases and J shed 3 bases, with 15 bases lying between them. This CDR3 spans 15 amino acids. The CDR3 sequence: CASSPHQTATDTQYF. CDR3 coding DNA: TGTGCCAGCAGTCCCCACCAGACTGCGACAGATACGCAGTATTTT.

The CDR3 loop is CASSLDAVSYEQYF. As DNA, the CDR3 is TGTGCCAGCAGCTTAGATGCGGTTTCCTACGAGCAGTACTTC. The genes are TRBV11-2 and TRBJ2-7; D call uncertain. V lost 0 bases to trimming and J lost 1 base, with 7 bases between them. The germline CDR1 and CDR2 sequences are SGHAT and FQNNGV. The CDR3 covers 14 residues.

In this sample, this clone turned up a few times. V and J are TRBV5-8 and TRBJ2-3; unclear D gene. Between the trimmed V and J ends, which lost 1 base and 1 base, there was a span of 4 bases. The length of the CDR3 is 13 residues. In germline, CDR1 is SGHTS, CDR2 YDEGEE. CDR3 sequence: CASSLSGTDTQYF. Written as DNA, the CDR3 is TGTGCCAGCAGCTTGTCCGGCACAGATACGCAGTATTTT.

A remark on this clone: Sequence at one end of the junction differs from germline and may be a read error. Within the sample, other DNA sequences also encode this same CDR3. The rearrangement links TRBV18 to TRBJ2-7; D not certain. The germline V gene encodes CDR1 KGHSH and CDR2 LQKENI. The length of the CDR3 is 14 residues. This CDR3 is CASSPREESHEQYF. The CDR3 coding sequence is TGCGCCAGCTCACCGAGAGAAGAGTCACACGAGCAGTACTTC.

The J gene is TRBJ2-5, the V gene TRBV7-2; the match to TRBD1 covers 10 bases. Trimming removed 3 bases from V and 5 bases from J; junction bases left unmatched: 6. This CDR3 has 15 residues. Germline CDR1 reads SGHTA; CDR2 reads FQGNSA. CDR3: CASSFDRGRLETQYF. DNA of the CDR3: TGTGCCAGCAGCTTTGACAGGGGGCGCTTGGAGACCCAGTACTTC.

The CDR3 nucleotides are TGCGCCAGCAGCCAAGATAAAAACAGGGACGAGCAGTACTTC. As protein: CASSQDKNRDEQYF. The V call is TRBV4-3, the J call TRBJ2-7, with D perhaps TRBD1 (6 bases). V was clipped by 0 bases and J by 5 bases, with 11 bases between them. This CDR3 is built from 14 residues. Germline CDR1 and CDR2: LGHNA and YSLEER.

This chain links TRBV19 with TRBJ2-7; D unresolved. From germline, CDR1 is LNHDA and CDR2 SQIVND (reference sequence). The germline V and J ends were trimmed by 5 bases and 0 bases, with 11 bases remaining between them. CDR3 length: 14 residues. This CDR3 reads CASSASTSSYEQYF. CDR3 nucleotides: TGTGCCAGTAGTGCCTCGACAAGCTCCTACGAGCAGTACTTC.

J is TRBJ2-3 and V is TRBV28, with TRBD2 as a possible D gene (5 bases). The V end was cut by 6 bases, the J end by 5 bases, with 6 bases between. The CDR3 contains 11 residues. CDR1 MDHEN and CDR2 SYDVKM come from the germline V gene. The CDR3 protein is CASSEGDTQYF. The CDR3 nucleotides are TGTGCCAGCAGCGAGGGAGATACGCAGTATTTT.

This clone appeared once. The chain recombines TRBV2 with TRBJ1-1, with 9 bases lining up with TRBD1. Germline V gene data show CDR1 as SNHLY and CDR2 as FYNNEI. The junction had 5 bases not matched to a gene; V was cut back by 6 bases and J by 6 bases. The CDR3 is 13 amino acids. The chain's CDR3 is CASRRTGDAEAFF. DNA of the CDR3: TGTGCCAGCAGAAGGACAGGGGACGCTGAAGCTTTCTTT.

CDR3: CASSLKVLAGSTDTQYF. CDR3 DNA sequence: TGTGCCAGCAGCTTAAAGGTTCTCGCGGGGAGCACAGATACGCAGTATTTT. V is TRBV7-9 and J is TRBJ2-3, with D perhaps TRBD2 (6 bases). V was clipped by 2 bases and J by 0 bases, with 15 bases between them. Germline lookup yields CDR1 SEHNR and CDR2 FQNEAQ (reference sequence). CDR3 length equals 17 residues.

The chain recombines TRBV19 with TRBJ2-1; the match to TRBD2 covers 8 bases. Per germline, CDR1 LNHDA and CDR2 SQIVND (reference sequence). V was pared by 3 bases and J by 1 base, with 2 bases of the junction left unmatched. This CDR3 region has 15 residues. The CDR3 sequence: CASSMVAGSYNEQFF. The CDR3 region has the DNA TGTGCCAGTAGTATGGTAGCGGGATCCTACAATGAGCAGTTCTTC.

This rearrangement joins TRBV27 to TRBJ2-1; 11 positions agree with TRBD2. CDR3 length equals 16 residues. Germline CDR1 and CDR2: MNHEY and SMNVEV (reference sequence). V lost 3 bases, J lost 6 bases, and 7 bases stayed unmatched. CDR3 residues: CASSFLGTSGFNEQFF. CDR3 nucleotide sequence: TGTGCCAGCAGTTTTCTCGGGACTAGCGGCTTCAATGAGCAGTTCTTC.

This clone was seen a few times. The chain recombines TRBV4-2 with TRBJ2-1, with 13 bases identical to TRBD2. The CDR3 has 15 residues. With 4 bases clipped from V and 6 bases from J, the junction kept 3 bases outside the gene matches. The germline V gene encodes CDR1 LGHNA and CDR2 YNFKEQ. CDR3 DNA: TGTGCCAGCAGCCCCGGGACTAGCGGGGCCAATGAGCAGTTCTTC. This codes for CASSPGTSGANEQFF.

This rearrangement joins TRBV18 to TRBJ1-5; D call uncertain. The CDR3 runs to 15 residues. V shed 2 bases and J shed 4 bases, with 12 bases lying between them. CDR1 is KGHSH and CDR2 is LQKENI in the germline V gene. CDR3 sequence (DNA): TGTGCCAGCTCACCAGGGCGGGAATATAATCAGCCCCAGCATTTT. Translating gives CASSPGREYNQPQHF.

The J gene is TRBJ2-5, the V gene TRBV6-6, with 10 bases lining up with TRBD2. Germline CDR1 and CDR2: MNHNY and SVGAGI (reference sequence). V was pared by 7 bases and J by 0 bases, with 8 bases of the junction left unmatched. The CDR3 runs 16 residues. As DNA, the CDR3 is TGTGCCAGCAAGTTATGGACTAGCGGAGACCAAGAGACCCAGTACTTC. Its protein product is CASKLWTSGDQETQYF.

CDR3 coding DNA: TGTGCCAGCAGCAGTTACAGGGGGTGGACCGGGGAGCTGTTTTTT. Translated: CASSSYRGWTGELFF. V gene TRBV28 combines with J gene TRBJ2-2; TRBD1 aligns across 8 bases. There are 15 residues in the CDR3. The ends lost 6 bases at V and 5 bases at J; junction bases unmatched: 8. Germline V gene lookup returns CDR1 MDHEN and CDR2 SYDVKM. The full variable domain, completed using reference TRBV28 and TRBJ2-2, is DVKVTQSSRYLVKRTGEKVFLECVQDMDHENMFWYRQDPGLGLRLIYFSYDVKMKEKGDIPEGYSVSREKKERFSLILESASTNQTSMYLCASSSYRGWTGELFFGEGSRLTVL.

The chain combines TRBV21-1 with TRBJ1-1. TRBV21-1 is classified as a pseudogene. This CDR3 is 12 amino acids long. The CDR3 loop reads CASSKVSTEAFF. CDR3 DNA sequence: TGTGCCAGCAGCAAAGTTTCTACTGAAGCTTTCTTT.

The rearrangement joins TRBV29-1 to TRBJ1-2; D unresolved. Germline V gives CDR1 SQVTM, CDR2 ANQGSEA. V dropped 7 bases and J dropped 7 bases, with 13 bases sitting between them. This CDR3 comprises 11 residues. CDR3 sequence: CSDHSGGGYTF. The DNA of the CDR3 is TGCAGCGACCACTCCGGCGGTGGCTACACCTTC.

As DNA, the CDR3 is TGTGCCAGCAGCCCGGAGGGACTATCGGATACGCAGTATTTT. Translating it yields CASSPEGLSDTQYF. The chain has TRBV5-4 and TRBJ2-3; 7 bases align to TRBD2. The V segment lost 4 bases and the J segment 6 bases; nucleotides outside the gene matches: 8. Germline-derived CDR1 and CDR2 are SGHNT and YYREEE (reference sequence). The length of the CDR3 is 14 residues.